This T cell receptor (beta chain) derives from a study of T cell changes during pregnancy in multiple sclerosis. The CDR3 spans 16 residues. Germline V lookup: CDR1 MNHEY, CDR2 SMNVEV (reference sequence). The ends lost 4 bases at V and 1 base at J; junction bases unmatched: 8. Only in-frame clones appear in the TCRdb table, and some are missing; sequencing was by immunoSEQ multiplex PCR. This table holds about 50,000 clones, almost 95% found once. The V call is TRBV27, the J call TRBJ2-3; 7 bases map to TRBD1. This clonotype originated in a female donor with multiple sclerosis, enrolled in a pregnancy study. Sequenced material: CD4+ T cells from peripheral blood mononuclear cells, taken in the third trimester of pregnancy. CDR3 nucleotide sequence: TGTGCCAGCAGTTCTCTCCTCGACAGGGGCACAGATACGCAGTATTTT. Residues: CASSSLLDRGTDTQYF.